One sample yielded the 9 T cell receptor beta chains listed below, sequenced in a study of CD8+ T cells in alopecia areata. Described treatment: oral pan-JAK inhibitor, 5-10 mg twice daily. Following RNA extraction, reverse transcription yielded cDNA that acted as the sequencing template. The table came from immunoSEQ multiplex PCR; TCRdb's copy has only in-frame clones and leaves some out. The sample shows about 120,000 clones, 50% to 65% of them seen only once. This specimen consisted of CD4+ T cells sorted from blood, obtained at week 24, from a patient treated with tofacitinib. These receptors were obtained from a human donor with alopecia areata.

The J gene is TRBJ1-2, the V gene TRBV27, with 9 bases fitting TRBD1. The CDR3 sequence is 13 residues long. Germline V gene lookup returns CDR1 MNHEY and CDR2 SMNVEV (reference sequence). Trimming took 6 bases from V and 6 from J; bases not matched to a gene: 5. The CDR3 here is CASSLQGAHGYTF. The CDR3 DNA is TGTGCCAGCAGCTTACAGGGGGCACATGGCTACACCTTC.

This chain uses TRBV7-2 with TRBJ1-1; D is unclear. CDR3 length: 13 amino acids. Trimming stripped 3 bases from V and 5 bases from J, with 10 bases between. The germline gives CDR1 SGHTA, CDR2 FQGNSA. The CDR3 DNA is TGTGCCAGCAGCTTCAATATGGGGACTGAAGCTTTCTTT. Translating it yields CASSFNMGTEAFF.

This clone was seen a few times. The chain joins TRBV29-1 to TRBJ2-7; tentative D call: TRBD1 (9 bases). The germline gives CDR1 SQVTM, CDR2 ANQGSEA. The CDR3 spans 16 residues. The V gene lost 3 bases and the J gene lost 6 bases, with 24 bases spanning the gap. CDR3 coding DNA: TGCAGCGTTGAGAACTCGGGACAGGGACTAGTAACCGAGCAGTACTTC. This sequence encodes CSVENSGQGLVTEQYF.

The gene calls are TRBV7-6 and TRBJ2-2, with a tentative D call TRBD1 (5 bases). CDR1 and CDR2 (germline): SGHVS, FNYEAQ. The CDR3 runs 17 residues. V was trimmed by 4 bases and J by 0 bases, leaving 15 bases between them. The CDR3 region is CASSSSPGPPNTGELFF. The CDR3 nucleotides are TGTGCCAGCAGCTCGAGCCCAGGGCCCCCGAACACCGGGGAGCTGTTTTTT.

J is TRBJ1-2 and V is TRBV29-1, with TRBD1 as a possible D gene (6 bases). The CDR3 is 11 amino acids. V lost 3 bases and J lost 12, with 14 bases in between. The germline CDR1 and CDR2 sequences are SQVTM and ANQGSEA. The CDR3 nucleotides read TGCAGCGTTGAGCTTACAGGGAGGCACACCTTC. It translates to CSVELTGRHTF.

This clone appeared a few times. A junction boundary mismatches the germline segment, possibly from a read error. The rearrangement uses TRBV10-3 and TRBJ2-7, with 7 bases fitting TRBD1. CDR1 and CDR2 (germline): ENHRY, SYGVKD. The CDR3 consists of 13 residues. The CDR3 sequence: CAISESTSGQCRF. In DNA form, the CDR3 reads TGTGCCATCAGTGAGAGTACTTCGGGACAGTGCCGCTTC.

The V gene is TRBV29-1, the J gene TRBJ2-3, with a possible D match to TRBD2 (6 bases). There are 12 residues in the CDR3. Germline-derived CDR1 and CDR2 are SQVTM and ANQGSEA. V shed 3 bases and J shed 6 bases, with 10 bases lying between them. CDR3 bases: TGCAGCGTTGACGGGCTAGCGGATACGCAGTATTTT. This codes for CSVDGLADTQYF.

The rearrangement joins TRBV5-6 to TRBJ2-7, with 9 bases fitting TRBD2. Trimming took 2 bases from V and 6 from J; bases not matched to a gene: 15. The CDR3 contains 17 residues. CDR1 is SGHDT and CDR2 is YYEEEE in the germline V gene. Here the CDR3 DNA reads TGTGCCAGCAGCTTTACCGTGCGGGGGGGCAACTCCCCCGAGCAGTACTTC. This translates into CASSFTVRGGNSPEQYF.

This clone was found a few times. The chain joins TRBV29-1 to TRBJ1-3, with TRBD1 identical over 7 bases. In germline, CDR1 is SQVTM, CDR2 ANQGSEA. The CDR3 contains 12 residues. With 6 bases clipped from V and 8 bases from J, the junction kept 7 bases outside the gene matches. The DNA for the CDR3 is TGCAGCGTATCTCCTCAGGGGGACACCATATATTTT. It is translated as CSVSPQGDTIYF.